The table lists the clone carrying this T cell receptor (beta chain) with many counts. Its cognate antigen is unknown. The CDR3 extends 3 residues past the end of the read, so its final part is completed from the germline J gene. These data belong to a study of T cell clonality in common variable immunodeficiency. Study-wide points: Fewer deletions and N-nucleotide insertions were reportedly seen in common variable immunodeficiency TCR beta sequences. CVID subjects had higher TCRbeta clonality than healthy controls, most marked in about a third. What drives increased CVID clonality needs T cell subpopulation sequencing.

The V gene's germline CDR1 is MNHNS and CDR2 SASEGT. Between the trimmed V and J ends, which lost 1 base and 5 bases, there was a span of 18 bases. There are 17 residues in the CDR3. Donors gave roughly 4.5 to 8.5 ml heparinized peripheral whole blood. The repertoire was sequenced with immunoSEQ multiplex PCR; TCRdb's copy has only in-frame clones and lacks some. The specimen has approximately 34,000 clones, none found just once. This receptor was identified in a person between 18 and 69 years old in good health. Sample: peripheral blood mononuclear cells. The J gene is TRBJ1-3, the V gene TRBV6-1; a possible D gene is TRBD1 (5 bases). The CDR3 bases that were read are TGTGCCAGCAGTGAAGTGACCGGGGGGTCTCTAAGAAACACC. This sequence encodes CASSEVTGGSLRNT. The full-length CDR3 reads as CASSEVTGGSLRNTIYF.